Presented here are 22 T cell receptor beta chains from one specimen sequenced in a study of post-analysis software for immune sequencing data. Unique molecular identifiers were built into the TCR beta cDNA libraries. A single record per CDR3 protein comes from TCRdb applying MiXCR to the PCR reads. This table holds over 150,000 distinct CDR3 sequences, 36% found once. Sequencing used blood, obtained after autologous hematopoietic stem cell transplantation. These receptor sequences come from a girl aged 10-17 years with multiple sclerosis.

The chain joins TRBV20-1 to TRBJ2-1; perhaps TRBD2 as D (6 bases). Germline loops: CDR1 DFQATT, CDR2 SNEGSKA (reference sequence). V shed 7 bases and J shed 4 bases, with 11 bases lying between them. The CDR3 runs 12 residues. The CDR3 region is CSGWDLYNEQFF. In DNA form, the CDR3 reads TGCAGTGGTTGGGACTTGTACAATGAGCAGTTCTTC.

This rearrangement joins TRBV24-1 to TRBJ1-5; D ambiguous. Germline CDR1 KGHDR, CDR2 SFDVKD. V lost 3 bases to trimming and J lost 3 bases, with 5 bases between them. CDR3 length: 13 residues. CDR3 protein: CATSDQSNQPQHF. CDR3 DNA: TGTGCCACCAGTGATCAGTCCAATCAGCCCCAGCATTTT.

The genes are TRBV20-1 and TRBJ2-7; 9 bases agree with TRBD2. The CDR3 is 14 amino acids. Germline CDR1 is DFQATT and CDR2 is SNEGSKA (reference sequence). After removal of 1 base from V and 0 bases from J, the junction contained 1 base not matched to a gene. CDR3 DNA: TGCAGTGCTAGAGTAGCGGGGGTCTCCTACGAGCAGTACTTC. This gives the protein CSARVAGVSYEQYF.

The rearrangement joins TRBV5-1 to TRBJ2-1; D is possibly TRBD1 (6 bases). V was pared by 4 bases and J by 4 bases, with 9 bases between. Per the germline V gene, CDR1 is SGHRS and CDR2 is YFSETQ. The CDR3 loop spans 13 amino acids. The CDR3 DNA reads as TGCGCCAGCAGCGTAACAGGGTACAATGAGCAGTTCTTC. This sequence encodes CASSVTGYNEQFF.

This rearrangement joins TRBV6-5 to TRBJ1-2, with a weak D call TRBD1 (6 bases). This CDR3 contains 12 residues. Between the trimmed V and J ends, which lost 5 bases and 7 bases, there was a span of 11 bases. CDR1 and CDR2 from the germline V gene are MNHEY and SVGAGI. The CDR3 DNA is TGTGCCAGCAGTCGAGGGGGACCTGGCTACACCTTC. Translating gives CASSRGGPGYTF.

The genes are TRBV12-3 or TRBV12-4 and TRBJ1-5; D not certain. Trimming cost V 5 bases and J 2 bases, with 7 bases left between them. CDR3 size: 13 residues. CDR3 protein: CASSGSGNQPQHF. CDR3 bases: TGTGCCAGCAGTGGTTCTGGCAATCAGCCCCAGCATTTT.

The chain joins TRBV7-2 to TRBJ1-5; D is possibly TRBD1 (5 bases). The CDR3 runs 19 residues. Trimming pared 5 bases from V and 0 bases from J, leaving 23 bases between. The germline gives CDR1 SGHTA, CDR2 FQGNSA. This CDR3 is CASSAGRQTRYNSNQPQHF. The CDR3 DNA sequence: TGTGCCAGCAGCGCCGGACGACAGACCAGATATAATAGCAATCAGCCCCAGCATTTT. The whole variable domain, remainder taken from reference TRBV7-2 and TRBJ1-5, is GAGVSQSPSNKVTEKGKDVELRCDPISGHTALYWYRQSLGQGLEFLIYFQGNSAPDKSGLPSDRFSAERTGGSVSTLTIQRTQQEDSAVYLCASSAGRQTRYNSNQPQHFGDGTRLSIL.

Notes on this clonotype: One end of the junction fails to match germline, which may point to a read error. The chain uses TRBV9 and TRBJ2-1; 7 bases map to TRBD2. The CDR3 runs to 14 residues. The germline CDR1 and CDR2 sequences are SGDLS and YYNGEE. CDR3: CASSPRDYPNEQFF. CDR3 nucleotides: TGTGCCAGCAGCCCGCGGGACTACCCCAATGAGCAGTTTTTC.

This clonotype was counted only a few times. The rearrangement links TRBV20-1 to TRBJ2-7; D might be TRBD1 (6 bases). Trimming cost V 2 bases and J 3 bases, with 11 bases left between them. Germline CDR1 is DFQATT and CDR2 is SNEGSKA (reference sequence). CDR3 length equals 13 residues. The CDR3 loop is CSARRDTIYEQYF. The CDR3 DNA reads TGCAGTGCTAGAAGGGACACCATCTACGAGCAGTACTTC.

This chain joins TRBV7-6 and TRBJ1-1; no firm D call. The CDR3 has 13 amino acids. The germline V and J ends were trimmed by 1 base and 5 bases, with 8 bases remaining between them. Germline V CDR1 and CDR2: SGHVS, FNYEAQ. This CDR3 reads CASSLEQTTEAFF. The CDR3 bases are TGTGCCAGCAGCTTAGAACAGACTACTGAAGCTTTCTTT.

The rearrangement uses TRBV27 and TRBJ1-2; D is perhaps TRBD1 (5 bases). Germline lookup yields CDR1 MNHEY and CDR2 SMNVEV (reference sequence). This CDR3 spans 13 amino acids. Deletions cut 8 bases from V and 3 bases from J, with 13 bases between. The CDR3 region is CASGRRGDYGYTF. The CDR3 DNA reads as TGTGCCAGCGGACGACGGGGGGACTATGGCTACACCTTC.

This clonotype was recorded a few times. CDR3 coding DNA: TGTGCCAGCAGTTTAGTAGGTAGCGGCTACAATGAGCAGTTCTTC. Translating it yields CASSLVGSGYNEQFF. V is TRBV12-3 or TRBV12-4 and J is TRBJ2-1; the D gene is possibly TRBD2 (6 bases). The CDR3 is 15 amino acids. Trimming took 1 base from V and 3 from J, leaving 10 bases between them.

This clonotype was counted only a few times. CDR3 in amino acids: CASSQDRGLAGPDGETQYF. The CDR3 nucleotides are TGTGCCAGCAGCCAAGACCGAGGCCTAGCGGGGCCAGACGGGGAGACCCAGTACTTC. V is TRBV3-1 and J is TRBJ2-7, with 9 bases aligning to TRBD2. The J call may be incorrect, as the DNA end agrees better with TRBJ2-5. Germline V gene lookup returns CDR1 LGHDT and CDR2 YNNKEL (reference sequence). CDR3 length: 19 residues.

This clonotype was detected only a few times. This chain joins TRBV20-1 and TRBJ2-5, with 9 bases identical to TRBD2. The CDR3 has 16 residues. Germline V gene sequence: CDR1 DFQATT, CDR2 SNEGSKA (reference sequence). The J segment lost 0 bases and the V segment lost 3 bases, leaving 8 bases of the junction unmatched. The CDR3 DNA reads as TGCAGTGCTAGCTGGGGCGCGGGGGGGGACCAAGAGACCCAGTACTTC. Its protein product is CSASWGAGGDQETQYF.

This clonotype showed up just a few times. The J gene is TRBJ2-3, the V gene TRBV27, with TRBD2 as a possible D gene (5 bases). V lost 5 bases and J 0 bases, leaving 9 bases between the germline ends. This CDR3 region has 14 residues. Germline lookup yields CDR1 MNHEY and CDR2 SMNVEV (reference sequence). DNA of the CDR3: TGTGCCAGCAGTACGGGCGGGAGCACAGATACGCAGTATTTT. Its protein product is CASSTGGSTDTQYF.

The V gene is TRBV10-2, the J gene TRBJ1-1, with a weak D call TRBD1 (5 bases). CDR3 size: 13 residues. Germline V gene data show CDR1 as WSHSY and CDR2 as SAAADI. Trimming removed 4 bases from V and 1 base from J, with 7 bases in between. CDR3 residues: CASSGGGNTEAFF. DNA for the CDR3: TGCGCCAGCAGTGGTGGGGGGAACACTGAAGCTTTCTTT.

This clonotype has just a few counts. The CDR3 sequence: CASSPRDVRQNTEAFF. The CDR3 DNA is TGTGCCAGCAGCCCCCGGGACGTCAGACAGAACACTGAAGCTTTCTTT. V is TRBV3-1 and J is TRBJ1-1; D might be TRBD1 (5 bases). The CDR3 is made up of 16 amino acids. The germline V gene has CDR1 LGHDT and CDR2 YNNKEL (reference sequence). V was shortened by 4 bases and J by 1 base, with 16 bases between the two germline ends.

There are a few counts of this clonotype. CDR3 sequence (DNA): TGTGCCAGCAGTGAGAGAGGGGCGACAGATACGCAGTATTTT. As protein: CASSERGATDTQYF. The V call is TRBV6-4, the J call TRBJ2-3; possibly TRBD1 or TRBD2 for D (5 bases each). Germline loops: CDR1 MRHNA, CDR2 SNTAGT. The CDR3 is made up of 14 amino acids. Trimming removed 3 bases at V and 3 bases at J, with 10 bases between.

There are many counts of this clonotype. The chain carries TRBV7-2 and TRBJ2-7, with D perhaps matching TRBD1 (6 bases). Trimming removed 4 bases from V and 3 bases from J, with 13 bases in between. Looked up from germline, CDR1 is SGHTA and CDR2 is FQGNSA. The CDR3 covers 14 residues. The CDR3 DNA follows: TGTGCCAGCAGCTCAACTGGACAGATCTACGAGCAGTACTTC. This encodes CASSSTGQIYEQYF.

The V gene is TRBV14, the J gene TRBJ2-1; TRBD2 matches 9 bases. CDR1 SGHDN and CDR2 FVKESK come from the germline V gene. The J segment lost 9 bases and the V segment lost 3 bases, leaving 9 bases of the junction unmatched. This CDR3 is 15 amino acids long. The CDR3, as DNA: TGTGCCAGCAGCCACCTCGGAGCGGGAGGAGTTGAGCAGTTCTTC. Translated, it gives CASSHLGAGGVEQFF.

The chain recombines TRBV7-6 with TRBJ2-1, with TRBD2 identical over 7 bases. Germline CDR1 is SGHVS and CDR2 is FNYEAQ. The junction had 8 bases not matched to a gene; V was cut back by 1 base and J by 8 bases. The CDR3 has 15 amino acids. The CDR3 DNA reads TGTGCCAGCAGCTTAGTGGTGGGAGGGCCCGATGAGCAGTTCTTC. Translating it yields CASSLVVGGPDEQFF. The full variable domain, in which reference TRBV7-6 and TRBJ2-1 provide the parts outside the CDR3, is GAGVSQSPRYKVTKRGQDVALRCDPISGHVSLYWYRQALGQGPEFLTYFNYEAQQDKSGLPNDRFSAERPEGSISTLTIQRTEQRDSAMYRCASSLVVGGPDEQFFGPGTRLTVL.

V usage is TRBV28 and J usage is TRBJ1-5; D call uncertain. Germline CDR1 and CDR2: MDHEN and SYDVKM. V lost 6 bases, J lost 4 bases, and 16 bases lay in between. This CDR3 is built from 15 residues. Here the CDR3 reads CASSSPVLGNQPQHF. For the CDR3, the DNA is TGTGCCAGCAGCTCACCTGTTCTGGGGAATCAGCCCCAGCATTTT.